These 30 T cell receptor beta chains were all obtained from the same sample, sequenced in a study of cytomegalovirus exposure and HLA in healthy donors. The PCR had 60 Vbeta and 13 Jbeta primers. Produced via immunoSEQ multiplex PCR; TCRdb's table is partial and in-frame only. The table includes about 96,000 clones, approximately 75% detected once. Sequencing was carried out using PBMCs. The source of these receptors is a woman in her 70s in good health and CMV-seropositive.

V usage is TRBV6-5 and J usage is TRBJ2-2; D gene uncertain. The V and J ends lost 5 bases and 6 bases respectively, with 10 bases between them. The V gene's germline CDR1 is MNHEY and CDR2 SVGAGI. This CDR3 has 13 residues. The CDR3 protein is CASSVESAGELFF. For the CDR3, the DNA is TGTGCCAGCAGTGTGGAGAGCGCCGGGGAGCTGTTTTTT.

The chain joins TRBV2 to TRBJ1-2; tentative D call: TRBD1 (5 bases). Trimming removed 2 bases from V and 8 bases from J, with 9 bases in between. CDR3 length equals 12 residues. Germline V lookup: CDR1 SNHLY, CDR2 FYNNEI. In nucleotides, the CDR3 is TGTGCCAGCAGTGAACAGGGCACGGGCTACACCTTC. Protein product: CASSEQGTGYTF. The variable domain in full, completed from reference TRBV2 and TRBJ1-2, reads EPEVTQTPSHQVTQMGQEVILRCVPISNHLYFYWYRQILGQKVEFLVSFYNNEISEKSEIFDDQFSVERPDGSNFTLKIRSTKLEDSAMYFCASSEQGTGYTFGSGTRLTVV.

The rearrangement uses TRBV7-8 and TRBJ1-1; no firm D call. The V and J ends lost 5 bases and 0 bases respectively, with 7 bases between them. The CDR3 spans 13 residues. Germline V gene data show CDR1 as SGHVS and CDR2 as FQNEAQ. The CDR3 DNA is TGTGCCAGCAGCGGGCAGGTGAACACTGAAGCTTTCTTT. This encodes CASSGQVNTEAFF.

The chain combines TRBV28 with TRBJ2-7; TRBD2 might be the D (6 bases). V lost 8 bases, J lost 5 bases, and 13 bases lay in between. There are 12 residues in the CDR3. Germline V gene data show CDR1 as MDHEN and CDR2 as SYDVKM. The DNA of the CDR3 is TGTGCCAGCCTCCGGGGGAGTCACGAGCAGTACTTC. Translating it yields CASLRGSHEQYF.

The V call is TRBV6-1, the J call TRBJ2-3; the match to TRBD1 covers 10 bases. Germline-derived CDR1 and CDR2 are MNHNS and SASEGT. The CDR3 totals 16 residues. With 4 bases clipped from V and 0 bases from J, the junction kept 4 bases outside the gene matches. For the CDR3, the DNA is TGTGCCAGCAGTGCCCGGACAGGGGGGAGCACAGATACGCAGTATTTT. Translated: CASSARTGGSTDTQYF.

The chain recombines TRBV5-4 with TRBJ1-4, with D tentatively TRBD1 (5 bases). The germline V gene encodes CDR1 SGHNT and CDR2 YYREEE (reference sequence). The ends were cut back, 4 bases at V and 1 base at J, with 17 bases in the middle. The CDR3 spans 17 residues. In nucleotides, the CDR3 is TGTGCCAGCAGCCGAGCAAGGGGAGGCGAAACTAATGAAAAACTGTTTTTT. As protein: CASSRARGGETNEKLFF.

Here the CDR3 DNA reads TGTGCCAGCACCCCTCGGAGGGGCTGGCAGTACTTC. It encodes CASTPRRGWQYF. This chain links TRBV28 with TRBJ2-7; D is perhaps TRBD2 (6 bases). Trimming stripped 7 bases from V and 9 bases from J, with 16 bases between. The CDR3 spans 12 residues. Germline V gene sequence: CDR1 MDHEN, CDR2 SYDVKM.

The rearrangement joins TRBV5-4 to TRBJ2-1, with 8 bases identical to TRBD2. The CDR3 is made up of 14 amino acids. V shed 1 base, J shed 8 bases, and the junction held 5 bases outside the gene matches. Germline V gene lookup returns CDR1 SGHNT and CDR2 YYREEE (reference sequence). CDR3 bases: TGTGCCAGCAGCTTGCCGGGACTAGTTTATGAGCAGTTCTTC. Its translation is CASSLPGLVYEQFF.

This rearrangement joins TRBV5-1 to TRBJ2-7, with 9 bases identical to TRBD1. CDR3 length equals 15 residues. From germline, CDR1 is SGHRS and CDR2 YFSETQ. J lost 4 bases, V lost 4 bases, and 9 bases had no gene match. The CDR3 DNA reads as TGCGCCAGCAGCCTTGGGACAGGGAGGATGTACGAGCAGTACTTC. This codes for CASSLGTGRMYEQYF.

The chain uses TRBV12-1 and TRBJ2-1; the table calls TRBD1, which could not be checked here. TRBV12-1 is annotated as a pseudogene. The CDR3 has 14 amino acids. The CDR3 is CASSFAGPHNEQFF. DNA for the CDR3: TGTGCCAGCAGCTTTGCGGGGCCTCACAATGAGCAGTTCTTC.

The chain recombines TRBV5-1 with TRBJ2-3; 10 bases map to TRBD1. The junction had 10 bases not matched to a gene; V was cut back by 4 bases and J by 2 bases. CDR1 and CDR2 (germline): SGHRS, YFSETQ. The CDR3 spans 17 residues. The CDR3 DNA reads TGCGCCAGCAGCAAGGGACAGGGGATAGTCGACACAGATACGCAGTATTTT. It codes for CASSKGQGIVDTDTQYF.

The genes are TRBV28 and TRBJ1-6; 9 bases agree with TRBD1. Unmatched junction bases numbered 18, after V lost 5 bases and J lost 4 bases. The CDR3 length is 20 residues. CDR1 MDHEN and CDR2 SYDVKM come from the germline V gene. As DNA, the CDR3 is TGTGCCAGCAGTCGACTAAAACAGGGGGCTTCTAGCCGATATAATTCACCCCTCCACTTT. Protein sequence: CASSRLKQGASSRYNSPLHF.

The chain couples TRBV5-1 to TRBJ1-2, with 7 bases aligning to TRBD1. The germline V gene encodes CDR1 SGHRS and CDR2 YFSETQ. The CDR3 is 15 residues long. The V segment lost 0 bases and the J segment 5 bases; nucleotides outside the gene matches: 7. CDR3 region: CASSLGAGGSYGYTF. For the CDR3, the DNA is TGCGCCAGCAGCTTGGGGGCAGGGGGGTCGTATGGCTACACCTTC.

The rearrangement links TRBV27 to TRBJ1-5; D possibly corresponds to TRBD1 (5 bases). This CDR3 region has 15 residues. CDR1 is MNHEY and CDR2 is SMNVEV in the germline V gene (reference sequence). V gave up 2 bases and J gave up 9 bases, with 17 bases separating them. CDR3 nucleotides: TGTGCCAGCAGTTTAGTCGGTGGCGGGGCTCGGCCCCAGCATTTT. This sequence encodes CASSLVGGGARPQHF.

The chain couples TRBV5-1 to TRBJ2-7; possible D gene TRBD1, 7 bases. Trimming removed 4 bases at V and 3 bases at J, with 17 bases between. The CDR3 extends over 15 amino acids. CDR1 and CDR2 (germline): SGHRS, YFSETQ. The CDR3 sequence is CASSRETGKSYEQYF. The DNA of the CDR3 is TGCGCCAGCAGCCGGGAGACAGGGAAGAGCTACGAGCAGTACTTC.

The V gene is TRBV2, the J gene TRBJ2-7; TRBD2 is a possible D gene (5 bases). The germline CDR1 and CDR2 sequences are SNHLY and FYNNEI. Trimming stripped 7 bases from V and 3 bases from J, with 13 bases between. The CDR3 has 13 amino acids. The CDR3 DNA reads TGTGCCAGCATGGCGGGTCGTGTCTACGAGCAGTACTTC. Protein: CASMAGRVYEQYF.

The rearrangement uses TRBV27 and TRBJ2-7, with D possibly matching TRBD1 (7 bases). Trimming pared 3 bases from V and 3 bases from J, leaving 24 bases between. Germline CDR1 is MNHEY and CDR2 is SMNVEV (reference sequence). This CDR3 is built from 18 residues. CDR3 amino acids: CASSFLYEPGGKGYEQYF. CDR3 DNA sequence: TGTGCCAGCAGTTTCTTATACGAGCCAGGGGGGAAAGGCTACGAGCAGTACTTC.

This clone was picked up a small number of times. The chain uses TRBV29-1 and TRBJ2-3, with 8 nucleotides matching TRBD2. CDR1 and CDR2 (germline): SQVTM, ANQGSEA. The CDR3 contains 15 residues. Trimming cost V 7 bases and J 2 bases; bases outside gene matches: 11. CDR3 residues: CSAGIGAGVTDTQYF. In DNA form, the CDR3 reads TGCAGCGCTGGGATCGGAGCGGGGGTCACAGATACGCAGTATTTT.

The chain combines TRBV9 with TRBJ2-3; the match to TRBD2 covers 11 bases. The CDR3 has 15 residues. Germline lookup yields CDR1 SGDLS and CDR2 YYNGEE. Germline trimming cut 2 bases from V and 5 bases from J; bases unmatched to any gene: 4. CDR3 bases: TGTGCCAGCAGCGTCTTAGCGGGGGGGAGAGATACGCAGTATTTT. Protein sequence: CASSVLAGGRDTQYF.

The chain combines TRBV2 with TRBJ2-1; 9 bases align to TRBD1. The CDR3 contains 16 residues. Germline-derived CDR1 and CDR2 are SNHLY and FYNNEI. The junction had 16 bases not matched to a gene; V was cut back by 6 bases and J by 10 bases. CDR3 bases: TGTGCCAGCAGAGGGCGGGTGGGACAGGGAGCCCAAGAGCAGTTCTTC. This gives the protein CASRGRVGQGAQEQFF.

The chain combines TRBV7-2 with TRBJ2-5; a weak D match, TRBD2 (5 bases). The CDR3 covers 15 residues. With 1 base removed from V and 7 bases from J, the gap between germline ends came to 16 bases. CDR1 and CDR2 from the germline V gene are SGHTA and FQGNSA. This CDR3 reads CASSLVAWAGGTQYF. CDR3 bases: TGTGCCAGCAGCTTAGTGGCTTGGGCGGGTGGGACCCAGTACTTC. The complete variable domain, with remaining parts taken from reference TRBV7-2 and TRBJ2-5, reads GAGVSQSPSNKVTEKGKDVELRCDPISGHTALYWYRQSLGQGLEFLIYFQGNSAPDKSGLPSDRFSAERTGGSVSTLTIQRTQQEDSAVYLCASSLVAWAGGTQYFGPGTRLLVL.

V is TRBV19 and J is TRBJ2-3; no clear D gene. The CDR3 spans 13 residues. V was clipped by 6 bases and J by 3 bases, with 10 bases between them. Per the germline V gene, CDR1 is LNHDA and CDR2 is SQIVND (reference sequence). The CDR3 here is CASSNRRTDTQYF. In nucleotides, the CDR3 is TGTGCCAGTAGCAATCGGAGAACAGATACGCAGTATTTT.

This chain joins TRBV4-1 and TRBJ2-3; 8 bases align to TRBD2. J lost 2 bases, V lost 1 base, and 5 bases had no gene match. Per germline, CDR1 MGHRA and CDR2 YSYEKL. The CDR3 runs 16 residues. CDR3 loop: CASSQGTSLVTDTQYF. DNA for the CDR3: TGCGCCAGCAGCCAAGGGACTAGCCTCGTCACAGATACGCAGTATTTT.

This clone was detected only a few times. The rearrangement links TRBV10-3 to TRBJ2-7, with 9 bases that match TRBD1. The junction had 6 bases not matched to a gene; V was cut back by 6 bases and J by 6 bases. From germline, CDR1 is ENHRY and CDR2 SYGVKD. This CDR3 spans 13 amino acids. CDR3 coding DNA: TGTGCCATCAGACCGACAGGGGGGCTCGAGCAGTACTTC. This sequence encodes CAIRPTGGLEQYF.

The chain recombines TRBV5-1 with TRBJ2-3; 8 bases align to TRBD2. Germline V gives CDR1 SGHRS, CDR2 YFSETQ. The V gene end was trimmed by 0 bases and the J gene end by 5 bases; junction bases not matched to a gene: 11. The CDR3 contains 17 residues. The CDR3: CASSLGPGSGSIDTQYF. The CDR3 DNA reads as TGCGCCAGCAGCTTGGGGCCTGGAAGCGGGAGTATAGATACGCAGTATTTT.

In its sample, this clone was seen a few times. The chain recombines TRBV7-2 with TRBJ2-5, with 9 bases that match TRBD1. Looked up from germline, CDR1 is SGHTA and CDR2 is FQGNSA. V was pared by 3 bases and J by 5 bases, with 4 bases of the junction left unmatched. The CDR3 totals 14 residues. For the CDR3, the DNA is TGTGCCAGCAGCTTCGGGACAGGGACGGAGACCCAGTACTTC. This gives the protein CASSFGTGTETQYF.

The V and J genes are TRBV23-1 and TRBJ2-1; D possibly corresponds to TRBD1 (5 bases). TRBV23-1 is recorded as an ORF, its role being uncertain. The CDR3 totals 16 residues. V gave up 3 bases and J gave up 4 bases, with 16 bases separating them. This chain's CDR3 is CASSHKSPGIYNEQFF. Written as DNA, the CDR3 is TGCGCCAGCAGTCACAAAAGCCCAGGGATATACAATGAGCAGTTCTTC.

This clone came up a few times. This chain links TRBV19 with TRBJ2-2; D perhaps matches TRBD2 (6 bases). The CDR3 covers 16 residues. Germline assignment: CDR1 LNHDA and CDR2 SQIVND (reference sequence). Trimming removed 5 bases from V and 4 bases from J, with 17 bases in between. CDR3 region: CASSAAGVGGTGELFF. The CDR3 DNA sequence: TGTGCCAGTAGTGCGGCTGGAGTGGGAGGCACCGGGGAGCTGTTTTTT. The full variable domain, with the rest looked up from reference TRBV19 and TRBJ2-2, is DGGITQSPKYLFRKEGQNVTLSCEQNLNHDAMYWYRQDPGQGLRLIYYSQIVNDFQKGDIAEGYSVSREKKESFPLTVTSAQKNPTAFYLCASSAAGVGGTGELFFGEGSRLTVL.

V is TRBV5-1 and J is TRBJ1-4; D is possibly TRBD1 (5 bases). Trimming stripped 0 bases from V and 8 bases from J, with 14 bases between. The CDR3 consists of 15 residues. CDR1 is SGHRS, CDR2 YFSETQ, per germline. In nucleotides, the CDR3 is TGCGCCAGCAGCTTGGCCCGGGGGATTAAAGAAAAACTGTTTTTT. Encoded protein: CASSLARGIKEKLFF.

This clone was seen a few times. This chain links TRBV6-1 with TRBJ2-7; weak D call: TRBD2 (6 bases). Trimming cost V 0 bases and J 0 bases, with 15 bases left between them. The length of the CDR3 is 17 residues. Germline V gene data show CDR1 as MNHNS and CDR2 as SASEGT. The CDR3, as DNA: TGTGCCAGCAGTGAAGCACACGGGGGAGGAACCTCCTACGAGCAGTACTTC. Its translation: CASSEAHGGGTSYEQYF.